This T cell receptor beta chain was identified during a study of cytomegalovirus exposure and HLA in healthy donors. Study as a whole: Sequencing of roughly 180 million T cells in an earlier analysis found about 120 million unique TCR beta sequences.

Amplification used 60 Vbeta primers and 13 Jbeta primers. The table came from immunoSEQ multiplex PCR; TCRdb's copy has only in-frame clones and leaves some out. The sample lists about 140,000 clones; approximately 80% were seen once. In regard to this clone: Its antigen is still unknown.

This CDR3 region has 13 residues. The V end was cut by 4 bases, the J end by 6 bases, with 12 bases between. The germline V gene encodes CDR1 SGHNT and CDR2 YENEEA. Whole-study findings and limits: One variant, a missense change in DCLRE1C, was linked in a later analysis to TCR beta V- and J-gene trimming.

Sequenced input: PBMCs. This sequence was found in a man aged 35-49 years in good health and CMV-seronegative. This chain joins TRBV11-3 and TRBJ1-1; no clear D gene. CDR3 amino acids: CASSSQEDAEAFF. The CDR3 DNA reads as TGTGCCAGCAGCTCCCAGGAGGACGCTGAAGCTTTCTTT.